A selection of T cell receptor beta chains follows, all from one sample in a study of cytomegalovirus exposure and HLA in healthy donors. Using immunoSEQ multiplex PCR, the repertoire was profiled, and TCRdb retains in-frame clones only, with some absent. The table shows roughly 200,000 clones, with around nine tenths occurring only once. The material sequenced was PBMCs. The receptors were gathered from a woman younger than 45 in good health and CMV-seronegative. CDR3s include the opening cysteine and the closing phenylalanine or tryptophan. Size tells how often a clone was seen (once, few, many) or the class of an expanded clone, and some rows leave it out.

once TRBJ1-2 TRBV5-4 CASTLAGELDYGYTF
once TRBJ1-3 TRBV7-3 CASSLTRCGGVSPTTGIGNTIYF
- TRBJ2-3 TRBV11-2 CASSLALAAGTQYF
once TRBJ2-7 TRBV6-1 CASSESYSYEQYF
- TRBJ2-3 TRBV29-1 CSVQSGPDTQYF
- TRBJ2-4 TRBV18 CASSPPTGTETLLAKNIQYF
- TRBJ1-4 TRBV2 CASILGQGRSEKLFF
- TRBJ2-5 TRBV19 CASSRNSGTGQETQYF
- TRBJ1-1 TRBV11-3 CASSPDRDTEAFF
- TRBJ1-3 TRBV6-9 CASIGKTSSGNTIYF
- TRBJ2-7 TRBV27 CASSSPKDGGNYEQYF
- TRBJ1-5 TRBV27 CASSLGRKDCSNQPQHF
- TRBJ1-1 TRBV5-6 CASRLEGNTEAFF
- TRBJ2-3 TRBV7-9 CASSLTGAGADTQYF
- TRBJ2-2 TRBV7-9 CASSQQGMNTGELFF
- TRBJ2-7 TRBV19 CASSPDGSSYEQYF
few TRBJ2-3 TRBV6-7 CASSSPVAGDTDTQYF
- TRBJ2-5 TRBV28 CASESIAGTSETQYF
- TRBJ1-6 TRBV5-1 CASSSDPTGVSPLHF
- TRBJ2-1 TRBV5-8 CASSFRPTSGSGNEQFF
- TRBJ2-3 TRBV27 CASSSGLYTDTQYF
- TRBJ2-7 TRBV11-2 CASSLSPYYEQYF
- TRBJ1-2 TRBV2 CASSEGGGSPYYTF
once TRBJ2-5 TRBV19 CASSPGLAGVETQYF
- TRBJ2-1 TRBV5-1 CASSPLSVNEQFF
few TRBJ2-5 TRBV6-5 CASSRLAGSETQYF
- TRBJ2-1 TRBV5-4 CASSPPIHGGYNEQFF
- TRBJ2-1 TRBV29-1 CSVGTSGGQFF
- TRBJ2-7 TRBV6-5 CASSYSGGAEQYF
few TRBJ1-2 TRBV6-6 CASRFTGSYGYTF
- TRBJ2-7 TRBV2 CASKVAGGSYEQYF
- TRBJ1-2 TRBV6-4 CASSERGSLNYGYTF
- TRBJ1-4 TRBV27 CASSFGTRSGKLFF
- TRBJ2-3 TRBV9 CASSVGGSGGLADTQYF
- TRBJ2-6 TRBV5-1 CASSDDRSGANVLTF